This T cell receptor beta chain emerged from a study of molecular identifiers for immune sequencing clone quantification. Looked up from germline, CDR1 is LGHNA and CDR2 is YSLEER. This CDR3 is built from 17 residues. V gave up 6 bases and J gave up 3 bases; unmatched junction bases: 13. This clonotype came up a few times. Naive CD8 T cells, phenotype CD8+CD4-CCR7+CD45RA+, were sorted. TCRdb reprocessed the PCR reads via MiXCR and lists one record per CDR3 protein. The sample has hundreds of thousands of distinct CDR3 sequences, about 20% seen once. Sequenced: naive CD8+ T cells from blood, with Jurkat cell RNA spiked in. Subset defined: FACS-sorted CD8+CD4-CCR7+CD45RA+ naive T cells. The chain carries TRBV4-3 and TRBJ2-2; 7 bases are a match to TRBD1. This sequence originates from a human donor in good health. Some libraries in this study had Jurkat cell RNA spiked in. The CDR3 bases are TGCGCCAGCAGTCGACCCAAACAGGGGATCGACACCGGGGAGCTGTTTTTT. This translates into CASSRPKQGIDTGELFF.